A selection of T cell receptor beta chains follows, all from one sample in a study of blood T cell repertoires in COVID-19. Profiling relied on immunoSEQ multiplex PCR, and the TCRdb table lists in-frame clones only, not all of them. The sample shows 50,000 to 65,000 clones, roughly 79% of them seen only once. Sequenced material: peripheral blood. These TCRs come from a woman aged 60-75 years with acute or convalescent COVID-19. CDR3s leave out the opening cysteine and the closing phenylalanine or tryptophan. Each record gives: clone size, J gene, V gene, CDR3 protein. Where a row states a size, it is once, few, many or the class of an expanded clone; other rows omit it.

abundance: -; j_gene: TRBJ1-1; v_gene: TRBV7-2; CDR3aa: ASGRRNTEAF
abundance: -; j_gene: TRBJ1-2; v_gene: TRBV15; CDR3aa: ATSARLAGDGYT
abundance: -; j_gene: TRBJ2-6; v_gene: TRBV6-2/TRBV6-3; CDR3aa: ASSLGQGSGANVLT
abundance: -; j_gene: TRBJ2-7; v_gene: TRBV5-4; CDR3aa: ASSLEPYEQY
abundance: once; j_gene: TRBJ2-1; v_gene: TRBV5-4; CDR3aa: ASSVGGQGSYNEQF
abundance: -; j_gene: TRBJ1-5; v_gene: TRBV6-4; CDR3aa: AGLLRGAVQPQH
abundance: -; j_gene: TRBJ2-1; v_gene: TRBV6-2/TRBV6-3; CDR3aa: ASSRLAGAGRDEQF
abundance: -; j_gene: TRBJ2-4; v_gene: TRBV29-1; CDR3aa: SVLLGGVAKNIQY
abundance: -; j_gene: TRBJ1-5; v_gene: TRBV6-6; CDR3aa: ASSPLPPGRRGQPQH
abundance: -; j_gene: TRBJ1-2; v_gene: TRBV6-5; CDR3aa: ASRARVGDYGYT
abundance: once; j_gene: TRBJ1-5; v_gene: TRBV2; CDR3aa: ASKGANSNQPQH
abundance: -; j_gene: TRBJ1-1; v_gene: TRBV19; CDR3aa: ASSWGTKSTEAF
abundance: -; j_gene: TRBJ2-1; v_gene: TRBV18; CDR3aa: ASSPGTSGGNEQF
abundance: -; j_gene: TRBJ2-1; v_gene: TRBV27; CDR3aa: ASSLGGRAYNEQF
abundance: -; j_gene: TRBJ2-3; v_gene: TRBV27; CDR3aa: ASSFRGTDTQY
abundance: medium-sized; j_gene: TRBJ2-1; v_gene: TRBV7-9; CDR3aa: ASSHSRLAGAYNEQF
abundance: -; j_gene: TRBJ2-1; v_gene: TRBV6-4; CDR3aa: ASSEGLAGVNNEQF
abundance: -; j_gene: TRBJ1-2; v_gene: TRBV5-4; CDR3aa: ASRPRTGHNYGYT
abundance: -; j_gene: TRBJ2-7; v_gene: TRBV27; CDR3aa: ASSLRQGSSYEQY
abundance: few; j_gene: TRBJ1-1; v_gene: TRBV5-4; CDR3aa: ASSWGQGTEAF
abundance: -; j_gene: TRBJ2-5; v_gene: TRBV5-4; CDR3aa: ASSLAGAGGGETQY
abundance: -; j_gene: TRBJ1-1; v_gene: TRBV25-1; CDR3aa: ASSDLADIASEAF
abundance: -; j_gene: TRBJ1-6; v_gene: TRBV27; CDR3aa: ASTQLRTGGSPLH
abundance: -; j_gene: TRBJ2-6; v_gene: TRBV28; CDR3aa: ATGDREGANVLT
abundance: few; j_gene: TRBJ1-1; v_gene: TRBV6-5; CDR3aa: ASSHGQSNTEAF
abundance: -; j_gene: TRBJ1-4; v_gene: TRBV19; CDR3aa: ASTPSSATNEKLF
abundance: -; j_gene: TRBJ2-5; v_gene: TRBV5-5; CDR3aa: ASSLAGIVGQETQY
abundance: -; j_gene: TRBJ2-1; v_gene: TRBV6-1; CDR3aa: ASSEATGVNNEQF
abundance: few; j_gene: TRBJ2-7; v_gene: TRBV7-9; CDR3aa: ASSFRDRGSYEQY
abundance: -; j_gene: TRBJ2-3; v_gene: TRBV27; CDR3aa: ASSSRTSGGTTDTQY
abundance: few; j_gene: TRBJ2-7; v_gene: TRBV5-6; CDR3aa: ASSRTGYAYEQY
abundance: -; j_gene: TRBJ2-4; v_gene: TRBV14; CDR3aa: ASSQALDRWNIQY
abundance: -; j_gene: TRBJ1-3; v_gene: TRBV4-2; CDR3aa: ASSQSPGGGNTIY
abundance: few; j_gene: TRBJ1-5; v_gene: TRBV3-1/TRBV3-2; CDR3aa: ASSETGDSNQPQH
abundance: -; j_gene: TRBJ2-3; v_gene: TRBV19; CDR3aa: ASSSGGGTDTQY
abundance: few; j_gene: TRBJ1-4; v_gene: TRBV2; CDR3aa: ASSSVLSEKLF
abundance: -; j_gene: TRBJ2-3; v_gene: TRBV6-1; CDR3aa: ASSEGSGVRTDTQY
abundance: -; j_gene: TRBJ2-7; v_gene: TRBV6-5; CDR3aa: ASRGRVEQY
abundance: -; j_gene: TRBJ2-1; v_gene: TRBV19; CDR3aa: ASSSTGTRTYNEQF
abundance: few; j_gene: TRBJ1-5; v_gene: TRBV19; CDR3aa: ASRWDSTNQPQH